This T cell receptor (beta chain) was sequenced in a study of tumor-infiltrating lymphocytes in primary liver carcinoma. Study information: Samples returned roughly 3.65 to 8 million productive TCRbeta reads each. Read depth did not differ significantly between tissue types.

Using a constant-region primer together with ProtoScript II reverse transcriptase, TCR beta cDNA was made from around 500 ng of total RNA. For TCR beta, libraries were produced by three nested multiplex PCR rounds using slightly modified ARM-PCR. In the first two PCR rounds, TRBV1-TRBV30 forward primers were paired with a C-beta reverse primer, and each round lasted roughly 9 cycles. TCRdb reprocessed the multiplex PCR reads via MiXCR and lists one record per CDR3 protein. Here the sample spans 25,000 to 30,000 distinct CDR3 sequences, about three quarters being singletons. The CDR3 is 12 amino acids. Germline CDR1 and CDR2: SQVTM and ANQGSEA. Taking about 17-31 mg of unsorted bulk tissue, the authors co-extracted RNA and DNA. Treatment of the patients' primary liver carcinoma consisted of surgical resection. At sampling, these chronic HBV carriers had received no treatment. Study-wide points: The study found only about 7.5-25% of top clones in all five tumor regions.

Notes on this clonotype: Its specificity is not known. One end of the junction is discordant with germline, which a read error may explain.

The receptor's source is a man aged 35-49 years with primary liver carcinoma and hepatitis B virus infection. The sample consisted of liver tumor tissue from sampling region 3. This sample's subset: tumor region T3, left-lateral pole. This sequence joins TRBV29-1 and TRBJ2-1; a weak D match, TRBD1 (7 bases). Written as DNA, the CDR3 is TGCAGTGCCCGCCCAGGGGGGAATGAGCAGTCCTTT. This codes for CSARPGGNEQSF.